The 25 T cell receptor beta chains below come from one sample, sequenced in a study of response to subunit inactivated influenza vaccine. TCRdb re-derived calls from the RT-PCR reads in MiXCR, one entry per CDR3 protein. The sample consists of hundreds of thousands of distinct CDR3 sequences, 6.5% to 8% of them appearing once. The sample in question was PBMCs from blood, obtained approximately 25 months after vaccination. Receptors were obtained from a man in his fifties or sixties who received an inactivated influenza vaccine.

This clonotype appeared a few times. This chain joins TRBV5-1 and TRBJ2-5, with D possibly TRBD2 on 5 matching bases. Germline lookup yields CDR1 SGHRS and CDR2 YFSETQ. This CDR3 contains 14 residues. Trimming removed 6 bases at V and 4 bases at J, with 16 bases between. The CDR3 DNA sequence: TGCGCCAGCAAGTCGGGCGGTGCGGGAGAGACCCAGTACTTC. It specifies CASKSGGAGETQYF.

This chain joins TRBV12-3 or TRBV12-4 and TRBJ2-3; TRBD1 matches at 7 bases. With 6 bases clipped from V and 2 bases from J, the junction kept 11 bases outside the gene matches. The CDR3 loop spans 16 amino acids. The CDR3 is CASSKQGTFLTDTQYF. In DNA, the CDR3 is TGTGCCAGCAGCAAACAGGGGACCTTTCTCACAGATACGCAGTATTTT.

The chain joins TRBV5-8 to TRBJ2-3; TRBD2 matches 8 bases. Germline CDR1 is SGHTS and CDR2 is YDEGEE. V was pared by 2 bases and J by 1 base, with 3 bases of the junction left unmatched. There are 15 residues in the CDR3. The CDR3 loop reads CASSFRGGRTDTQYF. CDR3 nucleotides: TGTGCCAGCAGCTTTCGGGGGGGGCGCACAGATACGCAGTATTTT.

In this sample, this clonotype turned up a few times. CDR3 in amino acids: CSVQGAGFGELFF. As DNA, the CDR3 is TGCAGCGTCCAGGGGGCCGGGTTCGGGGAGCTGTTTTTT. The V gene is TRBV29-1, the J gene TRBJ2-2; TRBD1 matches 8 bases. The length of the CDR3 is 13 residues. CDR1 is SQVTM, CDR2 ANQGSEA, per germline. V trimming: 6 bases; J trimming: 7 bases; junction bases outside the gene matches: 7.

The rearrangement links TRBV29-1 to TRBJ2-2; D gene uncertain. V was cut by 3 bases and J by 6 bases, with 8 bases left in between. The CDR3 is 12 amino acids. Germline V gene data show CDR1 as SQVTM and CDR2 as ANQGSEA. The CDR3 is CSVEVLAGELFF. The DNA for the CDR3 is TGCAGCGTTGAGGTCCTGGCCGGGGAGCTGTTTTTT.

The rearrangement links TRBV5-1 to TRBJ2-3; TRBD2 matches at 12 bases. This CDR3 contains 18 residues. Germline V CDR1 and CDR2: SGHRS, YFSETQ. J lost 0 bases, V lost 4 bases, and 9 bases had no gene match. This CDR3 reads CASSQLRTSGASTDTQYF. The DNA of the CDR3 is TGCGCCAGCAGCCAATTGAGGACTAGCGGGGCCAGCACAGATACGCAGTATTTT.

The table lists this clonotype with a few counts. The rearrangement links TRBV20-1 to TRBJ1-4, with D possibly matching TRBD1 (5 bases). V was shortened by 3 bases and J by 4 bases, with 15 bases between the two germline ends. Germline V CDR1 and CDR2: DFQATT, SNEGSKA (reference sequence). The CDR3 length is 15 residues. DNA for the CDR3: TGCAGTGCTAGGGCCGTCGGGGGGAGTAATGAAAAACTGTTTTTT. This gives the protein CSARAVGGSNEKLFF.

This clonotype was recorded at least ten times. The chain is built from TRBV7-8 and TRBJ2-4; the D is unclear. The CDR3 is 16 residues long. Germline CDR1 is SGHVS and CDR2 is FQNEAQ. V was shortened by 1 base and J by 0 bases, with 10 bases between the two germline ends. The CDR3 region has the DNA TGTGCCAGCAGCTTAGGTGGCGTGCTAGCCAAAAACATTCAGTACTTC. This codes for CASSLGGVLAKNIQYF.

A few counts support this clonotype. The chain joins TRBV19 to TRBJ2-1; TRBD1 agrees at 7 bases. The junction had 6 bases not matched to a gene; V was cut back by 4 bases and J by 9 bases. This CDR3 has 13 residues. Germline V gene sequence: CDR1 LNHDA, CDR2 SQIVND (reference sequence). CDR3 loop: CASSKTGVGEQFF. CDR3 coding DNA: TGTGCCAGTAGTAAAACAGGGGTCGGTGAGCAGTTCTTC.

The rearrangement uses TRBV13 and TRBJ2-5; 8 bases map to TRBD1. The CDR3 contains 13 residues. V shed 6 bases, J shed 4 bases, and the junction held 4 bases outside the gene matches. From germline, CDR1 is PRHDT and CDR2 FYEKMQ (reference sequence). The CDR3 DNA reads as TGTGCCAGCAGGGGCAGGGGGCCAGAGACCCAGTACTTC. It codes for CASRGRGPETQYF.

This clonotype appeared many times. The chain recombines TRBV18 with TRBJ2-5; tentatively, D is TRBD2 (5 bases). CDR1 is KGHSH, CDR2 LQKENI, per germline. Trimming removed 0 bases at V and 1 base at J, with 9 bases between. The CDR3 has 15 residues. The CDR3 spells CASSPPGRSQETQYF. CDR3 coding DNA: TGTGCCAGCTCACCACCGGGGAGATCCCAAGAGACCCAGTACTTC.

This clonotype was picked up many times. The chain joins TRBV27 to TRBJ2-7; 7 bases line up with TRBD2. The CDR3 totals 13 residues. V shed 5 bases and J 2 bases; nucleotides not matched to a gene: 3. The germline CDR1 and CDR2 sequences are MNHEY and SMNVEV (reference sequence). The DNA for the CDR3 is TGTGCCAGCAGTGGGAGGGCCCCCTACGAGCAGTACTTC. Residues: CASSGRAPYEQYF.

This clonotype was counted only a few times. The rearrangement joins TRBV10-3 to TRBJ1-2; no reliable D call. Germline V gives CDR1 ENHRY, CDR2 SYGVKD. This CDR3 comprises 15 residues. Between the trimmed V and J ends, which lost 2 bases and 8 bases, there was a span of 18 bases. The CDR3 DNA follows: TGTGCCATCAGTGAGGCGGAGGTCTCGATCCGAGGCTACACCTTC. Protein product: CAISEAEVSIRGYTF.

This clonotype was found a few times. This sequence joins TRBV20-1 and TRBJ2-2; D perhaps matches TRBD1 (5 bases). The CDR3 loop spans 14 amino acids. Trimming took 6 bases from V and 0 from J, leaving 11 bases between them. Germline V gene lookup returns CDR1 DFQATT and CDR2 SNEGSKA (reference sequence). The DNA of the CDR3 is TGCAGTGCGACGCGACAGTCGAACACCGGGGAGCTGTTTTTT. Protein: CSATRQSNTGELFF.

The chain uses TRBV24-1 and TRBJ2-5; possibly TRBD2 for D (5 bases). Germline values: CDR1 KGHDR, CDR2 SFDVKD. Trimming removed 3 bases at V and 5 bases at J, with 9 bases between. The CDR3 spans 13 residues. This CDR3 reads CATSDGGWETQYF. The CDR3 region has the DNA TGTGCCACCAGTGATGGAGGTTGGGAGACCCAGTACTTC.

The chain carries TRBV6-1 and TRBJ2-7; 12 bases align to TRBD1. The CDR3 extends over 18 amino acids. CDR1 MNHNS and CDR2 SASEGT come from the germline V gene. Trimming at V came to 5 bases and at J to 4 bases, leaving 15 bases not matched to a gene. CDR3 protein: CASSLFLGQGAKGYEQYF. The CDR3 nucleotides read TGTGCCAGCAGTCTGTTTCTGGGACAGGGGGCGAAAGGGTACGAGCAGTACTTC.

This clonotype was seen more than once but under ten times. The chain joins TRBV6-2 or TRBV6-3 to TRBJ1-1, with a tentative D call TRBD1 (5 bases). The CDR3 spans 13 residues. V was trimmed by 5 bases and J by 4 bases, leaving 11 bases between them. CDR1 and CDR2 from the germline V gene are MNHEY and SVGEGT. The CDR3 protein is CASSKQDRTEAFF. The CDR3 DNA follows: TGTGCCAGCAGTAAACAGGATCGCACTGAAGCTTTCTTT.

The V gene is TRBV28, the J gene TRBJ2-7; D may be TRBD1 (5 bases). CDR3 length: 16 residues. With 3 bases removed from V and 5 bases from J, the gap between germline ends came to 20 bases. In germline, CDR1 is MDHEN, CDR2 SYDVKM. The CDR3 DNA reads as TGTGCCAGCAGTTTTAATTGGGGCGAGAAGATAGACGAGCAGTACTTC. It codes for CASSFNWGEKIDEQYF.

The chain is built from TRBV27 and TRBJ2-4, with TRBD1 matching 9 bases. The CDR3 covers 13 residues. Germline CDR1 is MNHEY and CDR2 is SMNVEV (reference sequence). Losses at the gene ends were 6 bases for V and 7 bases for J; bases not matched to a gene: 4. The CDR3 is CASRGQGDNIQYF. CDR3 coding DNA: TGTGCCAGCAGGGGACAGGGAGACAACATTCAGTACTTC.

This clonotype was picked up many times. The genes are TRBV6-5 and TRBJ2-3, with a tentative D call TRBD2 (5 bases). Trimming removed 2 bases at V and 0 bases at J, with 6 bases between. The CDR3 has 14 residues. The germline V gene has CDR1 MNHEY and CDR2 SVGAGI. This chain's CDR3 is CASSYTRSTDTQYF. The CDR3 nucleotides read TGTGCCAGCAGTTACACTAGAAGCACAGATACGCAGTATTTT.

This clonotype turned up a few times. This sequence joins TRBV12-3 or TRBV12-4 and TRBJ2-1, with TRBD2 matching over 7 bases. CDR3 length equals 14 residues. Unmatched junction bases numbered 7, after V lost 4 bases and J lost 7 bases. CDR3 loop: CASSSRDYINEQFF. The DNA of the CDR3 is TGTGCCAGCAGTTCCCGGGACTATATTAATGAGCAGTTCTTC.

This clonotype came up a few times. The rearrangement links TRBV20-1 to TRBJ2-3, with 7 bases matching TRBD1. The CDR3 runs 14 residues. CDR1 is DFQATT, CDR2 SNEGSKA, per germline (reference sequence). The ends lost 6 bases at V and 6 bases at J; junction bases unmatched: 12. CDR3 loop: CSAMNRGLEDTQYF. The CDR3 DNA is TGCAGTGCCATGAACAGGGGTCTAGAGGATACGCAGTATTTT.

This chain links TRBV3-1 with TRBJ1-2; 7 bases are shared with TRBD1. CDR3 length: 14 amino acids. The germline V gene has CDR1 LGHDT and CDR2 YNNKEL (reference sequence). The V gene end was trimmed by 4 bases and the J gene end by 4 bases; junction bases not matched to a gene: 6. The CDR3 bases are TGTGCCAGCAGCCCTTGGGACAGCTTCTATGGCTACACCTTC. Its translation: CASSPWDSFYGYTF. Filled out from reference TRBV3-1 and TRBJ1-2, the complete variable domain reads DTAVSQTPKYLVTQMGNDKSIKCEQNLGHDTMYWYKQDSKKFLKIMFSYNNKELIINETVPNRFSPKSPDKAHLNLHINSLELGDSAVYFCASSPWDSFYGYTFGSGTRLTVV.

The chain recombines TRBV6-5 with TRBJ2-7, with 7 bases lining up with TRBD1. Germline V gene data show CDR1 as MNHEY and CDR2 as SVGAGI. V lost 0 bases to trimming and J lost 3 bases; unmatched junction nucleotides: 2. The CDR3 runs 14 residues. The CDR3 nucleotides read TGTGCCAGCAGTTACTCGGGACAGATCTACGAGCAGTACTTC. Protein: CASSYSGQIYEQYF.

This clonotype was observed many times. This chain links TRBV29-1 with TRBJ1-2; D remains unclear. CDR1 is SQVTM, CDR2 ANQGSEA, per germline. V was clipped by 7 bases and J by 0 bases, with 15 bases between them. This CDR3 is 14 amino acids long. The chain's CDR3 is CSAPGPSANYGYTF. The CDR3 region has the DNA TGCAGCGCCCCTGGACCCTCTGCTAACTATGGCTACACCTTC.